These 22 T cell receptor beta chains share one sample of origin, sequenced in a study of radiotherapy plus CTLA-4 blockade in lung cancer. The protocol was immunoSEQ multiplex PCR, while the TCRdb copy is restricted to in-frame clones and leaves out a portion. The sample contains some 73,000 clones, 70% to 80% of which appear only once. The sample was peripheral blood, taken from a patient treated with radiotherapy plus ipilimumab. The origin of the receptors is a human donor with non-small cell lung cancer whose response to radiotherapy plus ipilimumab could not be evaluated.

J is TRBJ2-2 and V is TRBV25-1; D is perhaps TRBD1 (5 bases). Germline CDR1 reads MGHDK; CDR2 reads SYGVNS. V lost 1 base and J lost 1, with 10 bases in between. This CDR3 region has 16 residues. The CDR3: CASSESQGRNTGELFF. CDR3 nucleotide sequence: TGTGCCAGCAGTGAATCGCAGGGTAGGAACACCGGGGAGCTGTTTTTT.

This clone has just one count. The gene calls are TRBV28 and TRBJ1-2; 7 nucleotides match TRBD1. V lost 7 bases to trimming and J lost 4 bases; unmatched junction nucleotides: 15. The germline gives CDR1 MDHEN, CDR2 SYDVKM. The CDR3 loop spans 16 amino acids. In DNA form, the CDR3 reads TGTGCCAGCACCACCCTGGGGCAGGGGGTTTCCTATGGCTACACCTTC. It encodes CASTTLGQGVSYGYTF.

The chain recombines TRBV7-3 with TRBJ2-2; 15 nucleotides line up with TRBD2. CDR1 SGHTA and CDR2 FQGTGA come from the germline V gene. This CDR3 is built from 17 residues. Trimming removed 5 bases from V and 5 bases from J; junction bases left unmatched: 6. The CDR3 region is CASSLTGLAGGTGELFF. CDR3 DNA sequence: TGTGCCAGCAGCCTGACAGGACTAGCGGGAGGGACCGGGGAGCTGTTTTTT.

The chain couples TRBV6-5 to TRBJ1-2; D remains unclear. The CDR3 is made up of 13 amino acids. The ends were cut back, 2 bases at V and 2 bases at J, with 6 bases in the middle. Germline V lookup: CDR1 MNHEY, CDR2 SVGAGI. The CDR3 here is CASSYRENYGYTF. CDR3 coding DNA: TGTGCCAGCAGTTACCGGGAGAACTATGGCTACACCTTC.

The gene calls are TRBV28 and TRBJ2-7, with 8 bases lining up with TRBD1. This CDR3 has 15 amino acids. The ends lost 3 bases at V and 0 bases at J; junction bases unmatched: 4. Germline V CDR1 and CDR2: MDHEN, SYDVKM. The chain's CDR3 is CASSLGDRSSYEQYF. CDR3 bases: TGTGCCAGCAGTTTGGGGGACAGGAGCTCCTACGAGCAGTACTTC.

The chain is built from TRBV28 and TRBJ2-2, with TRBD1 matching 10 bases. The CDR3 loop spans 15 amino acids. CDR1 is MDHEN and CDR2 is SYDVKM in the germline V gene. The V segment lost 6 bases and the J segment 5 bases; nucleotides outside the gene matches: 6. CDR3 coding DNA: TGTGCCAGCAGGCTGGACAGGGGGATAACCGGGGAGCTGTTTTTT. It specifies CASRLDRGITGELFF.

CDR3 sequence reads: CASSPRTGPRVGANVLTF. CDR3 in DNA: TGCGCCAGCAGCCCCAGGACAGGGCCTAGGGTCGGGGCCAACGTCCTGACTTTC. This chain connects TRBV4-3 to TRBJ2-6, with 8 bases fitting TRBD1. With V trimmed by 4 bases and J by 4 bases, 12 bases remained unmatched. Germline-derived CDR1 and CDR2 are LGHNA and YSLEER. The CDR3 loop spans 18 amino acids.

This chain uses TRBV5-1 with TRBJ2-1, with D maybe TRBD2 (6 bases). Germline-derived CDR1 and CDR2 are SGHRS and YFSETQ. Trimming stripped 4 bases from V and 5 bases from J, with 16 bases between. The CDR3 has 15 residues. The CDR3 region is CASSALEGRNNEQFF. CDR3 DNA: TGCGCCAGCAGCGCACTAGAGGGGAGGAACAATGAGCAGTTCTTC.

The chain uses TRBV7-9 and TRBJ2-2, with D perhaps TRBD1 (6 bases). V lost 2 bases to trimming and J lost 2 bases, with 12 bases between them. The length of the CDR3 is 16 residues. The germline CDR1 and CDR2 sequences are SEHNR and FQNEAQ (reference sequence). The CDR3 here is CASSLPGTRNTGELFF. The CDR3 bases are TGTGCCAGCAGCTTACCCGGGACAAGAAACACCGGGGAGCTGTTTTTT.

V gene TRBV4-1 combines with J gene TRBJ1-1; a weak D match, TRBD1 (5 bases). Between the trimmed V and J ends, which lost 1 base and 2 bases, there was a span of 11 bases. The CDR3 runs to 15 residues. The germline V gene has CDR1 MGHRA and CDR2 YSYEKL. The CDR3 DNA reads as TGCGCCAGCAGCCAAGCACCCGACAGAAACACTGAAGCTTTCTTT. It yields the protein CASSQAPDRNTEAFF.

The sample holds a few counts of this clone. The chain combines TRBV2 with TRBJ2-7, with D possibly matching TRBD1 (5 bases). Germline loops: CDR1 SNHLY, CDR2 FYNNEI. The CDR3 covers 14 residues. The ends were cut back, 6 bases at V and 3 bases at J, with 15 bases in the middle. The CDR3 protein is CASSYPDRSYEQYF. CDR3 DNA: TGTGCCAGCAGCTACCCTGACAGAAGCTACGAGCAGTACTTC.

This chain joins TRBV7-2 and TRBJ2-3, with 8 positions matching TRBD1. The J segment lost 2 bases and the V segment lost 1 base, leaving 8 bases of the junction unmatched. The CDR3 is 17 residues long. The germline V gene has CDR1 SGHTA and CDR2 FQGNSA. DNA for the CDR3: TGTGCCAGCAGCTTAGAGGCCAGGGGGCTTGCCACAGATACGCAGTATTTT. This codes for CASSLEARGLATDTQYF.

The CDR3 bases are TGTGCCAGCAGCTTAGGGGGGACACAAGAGACCCAGTACTTC. It codes for CASSLGGTQETQYF. V gene TRBV13 combines with J gene TRBJ2-5; maybe TRBD1 (6 bases). This CDR3 has 14 amino acids. Germline CDR1 reads PRHDT; CDR2 reads FYEKMQ (reference sequence). Trimming stripped 0 bases from V and 2 bases from J, with 7 bases between.

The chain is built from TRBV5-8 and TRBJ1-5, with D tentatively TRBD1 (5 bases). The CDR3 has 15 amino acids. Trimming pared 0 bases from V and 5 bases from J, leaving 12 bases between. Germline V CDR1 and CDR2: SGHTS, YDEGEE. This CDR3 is CASSLGGRVYQPQHF. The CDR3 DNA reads TGTGCCAGCAGCTTGGGGGGCAGGGTGTATCAGCCCCAGCATTTT.

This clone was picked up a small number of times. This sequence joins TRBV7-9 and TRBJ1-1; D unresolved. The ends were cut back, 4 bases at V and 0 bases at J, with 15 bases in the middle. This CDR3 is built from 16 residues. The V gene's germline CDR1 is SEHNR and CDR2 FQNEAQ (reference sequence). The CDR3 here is CASSWPGGSMNTEAFF. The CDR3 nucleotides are TGTGCCAGCAGCTGGCCGGGAGGCAGCATGAACACTGAAGCTTTCTTT.

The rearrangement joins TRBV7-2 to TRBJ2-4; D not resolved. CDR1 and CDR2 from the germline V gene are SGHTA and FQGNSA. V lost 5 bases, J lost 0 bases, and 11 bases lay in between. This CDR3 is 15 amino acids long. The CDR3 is CASSPLLSAKNIQYF. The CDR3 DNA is TGTGCCAGCAGCCCCCTCCTCTCAGCCAAAAACATTCAGTACTTC.

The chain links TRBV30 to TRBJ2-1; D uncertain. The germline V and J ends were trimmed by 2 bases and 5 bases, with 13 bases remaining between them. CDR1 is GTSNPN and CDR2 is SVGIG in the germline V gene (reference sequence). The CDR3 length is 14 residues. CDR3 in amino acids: CAWSIFGGNNEQFF. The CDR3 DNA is TGTGCCTGGAGTATTTTCGGCGGTAACAATGAGCAGTTCTTC.

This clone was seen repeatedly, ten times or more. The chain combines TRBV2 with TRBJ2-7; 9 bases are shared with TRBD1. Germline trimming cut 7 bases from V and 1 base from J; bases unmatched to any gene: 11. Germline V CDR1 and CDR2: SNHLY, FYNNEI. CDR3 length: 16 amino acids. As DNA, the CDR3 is TGTGCCAGCACCAAGTTAACCGGGACAGGGTCCTACGAGCAGTACTTC. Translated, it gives CASTKLTGTGSYEQYF.

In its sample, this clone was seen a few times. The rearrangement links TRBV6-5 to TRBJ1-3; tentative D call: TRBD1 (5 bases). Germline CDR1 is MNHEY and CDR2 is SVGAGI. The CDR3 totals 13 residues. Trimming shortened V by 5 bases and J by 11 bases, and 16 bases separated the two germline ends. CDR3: CASSNLGPGAIYF. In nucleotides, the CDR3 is TGTGCCAGCAGTAACCTAGGACCGGGGGCCATATATTTT.

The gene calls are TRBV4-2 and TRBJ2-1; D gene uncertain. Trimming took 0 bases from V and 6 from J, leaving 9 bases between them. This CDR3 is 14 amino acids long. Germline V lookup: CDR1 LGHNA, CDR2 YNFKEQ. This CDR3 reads CASSQDRVLNEQFF. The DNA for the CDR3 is TGTGCCAGCAGCCAAGATCGGGTACTCAATGAGCAGTTCTTC.

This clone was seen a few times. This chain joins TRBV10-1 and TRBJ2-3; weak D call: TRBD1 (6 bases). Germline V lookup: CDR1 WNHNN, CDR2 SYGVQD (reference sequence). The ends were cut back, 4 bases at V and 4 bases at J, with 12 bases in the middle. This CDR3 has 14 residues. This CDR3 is CASSVVKGADTQYF. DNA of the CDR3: TGCGCCAGCAGTGTCGTCAAGGGGGCAGATACGCAGTATTTT.

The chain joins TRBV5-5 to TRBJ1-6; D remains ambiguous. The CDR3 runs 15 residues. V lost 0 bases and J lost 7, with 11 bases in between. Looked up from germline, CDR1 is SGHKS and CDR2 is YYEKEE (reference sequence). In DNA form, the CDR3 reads TGTGCCAGCAGCTTGGTACAGAGCCTCAATTCACCCCTCCACTTT. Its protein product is CASSLVQSLNSPLHF.